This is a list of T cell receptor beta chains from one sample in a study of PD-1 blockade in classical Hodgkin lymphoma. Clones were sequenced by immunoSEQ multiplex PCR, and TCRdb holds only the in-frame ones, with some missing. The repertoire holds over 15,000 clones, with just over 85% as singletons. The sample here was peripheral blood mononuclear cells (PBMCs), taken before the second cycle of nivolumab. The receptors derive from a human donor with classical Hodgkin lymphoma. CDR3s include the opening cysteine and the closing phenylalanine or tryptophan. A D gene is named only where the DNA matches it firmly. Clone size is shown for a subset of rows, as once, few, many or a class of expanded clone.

CASSRINEAFF TGTGCCAGCAGCCGGATTAATGAGGCTTTCTTT NA NA TRBJ1-1 TRBV7-8
CASGRITETQYF TGTGCCAGCGGGCGGATCACAGAGACCCAGTACTTC NA NA TRBJ2-5 TRBV27
CASSMRSLSSDTQYF TGTGCCAGTAGTATGCGTAGCCTGTCTTCAGATACGCAGTATTTT NA NA TRBJ2-3 TRBV19
CASSYSAVQNTQYF TGTGCCAGCAGTTACTCGGCGGTTCAAAATACGCAGTATTTT NA NA TRBJ2-3 TRBV6-5
CASSLTGRPEAFF TGTGCCAGCAGTCTAACAGGGCGCCCTGAAGCTTTCTTT NA NA TRBJ1-1 TRBV6-5
CASSVVGGGTVTDTQYF TGTGCCAGCAGCGTAGTCGGCGGGGGGACTGTCACAGATACGCAGTATTTT NA TRBD2 TRBJ2-3 TRBV9
CASSLSGVGETQYF TGCGCCAGCAGCTTGTCAGGGGTGGGAGAGACCCAGTACTTC few NA TRBJ2-5 TRBV5-1
CASTPSYEQYF TGTGCCAGCACCCCAAGTTACGAGCAGTACTTC NA NA TRBJ2-7 TRBV6-1
CASSEAGVYNEQFF TGTGCCAGCAGTGAGGCCGGGGTCTACAATGAGCAGTTCTTC NA NA TRBJ2-1 TRBV25-1
CASSTRGLGEKLFF TGCGCCAGCAGCACCAGGGGGCTTGGTGAAAAACTGTTTTTT NA TRBD1 TRBJ1-4 TRBV5-1
CASSNTGELFF TGTGCCAGCAGTAACACCGGGGAGCTGTTTTTT NA NA TRBJ2-2 TRBV6-5
CASSLGQGANEQYF TGTGCCAGCAGCTTAGGACAGGGGGCTAACGAGCAGTACTTC NA TRBD1 TRBJ2-7 TRBV7-8
CASSRLAFDEQFF TGCGCCAGCAGCCGACTAGCGTTTGATGAGCAGTTCTTC NA TRBD2 TRBJ2-1 TRBV5-1
CASSPSTSNTEAFF TGTGCCAGCAGCCCCTCTACCAGCAACACTGAAGCTTTCTTT once NA TRBJ1-1 TRBV9
CASSLQDYEQYF TGCGCCAGCAGCTTACAGGATTACGAGCAGTACTTC once NA TRBJ2-7 TRBV5-1
CASSPDRGFNEKLFF TGTGCCAGCAGCCCTGACAGGGGGTTTAATGAAAAACTGTTTTTT NA TRBD1 TRBJ1-4 TRBV7-9
CASSHTAGRYEQFF TGTGCCAGCAGCCATACAGCGGGGCGGTATGAGCAGTTCTTC NA TRBD2 TRBJ2-1 TRBV5-4
CASSLPGQWDEQYF TGTGCCAGCAGCCTACCGGGACAGTGGGACGAGCAGTACTTC once TRBD1 TRBJ2-7 TRBV7-9
CASSLVGLNNAEAFF TGTGCCAGCAGCTTAGTGGGGCTGAACAATGCTGAAGCTTTCTTT NA NA TRBJ1-1 TRBV7-9
CASRSGTGTYEQYF TGTGCCAGCAGATCCGGGACAGGGACCTACGAGCAGTACTTC NA TRBD1 TRBJ2-7 TRBV6-6
CASSAIPRTDEQFF TGTGCCAGCTCAGCAATACCCCGGACGGATGAGCAGTTCTTC NA NA TRBJ2-1 TRBV18
CASSKADRSSTDTQYF TGTGCCAGCAGCAAAGCGGACAGATCTAGCACAGATACGCAGTATTTT NA NA TRBJ2-3 TRBV7-9
CASSPDGYNEQFF TGTGCCAGCAGCCCGGACGGTTACAATGAGCAGTTCTTC NA NA TRBJ2-1 TRBV4-2
CASSVGQGAYEQYF TGTGCCAGCAGCGTAGGTCAGGGGGCCTACGAGCAGTACTTC NA TRBD1 TRBJ2-7 TRBV9
CASSADYPDRGTQYF TGTGCCAGCAGCGCCGACTATCCTGACCGGGGGACCCAGTACTTC NA NA TRBJ2-5 TRBV6-4
CASSLALKNSPLHF TGTGCCAGCAGCTTAGCGCTGAAAAATTCACCCCTCCACTTT once NA TRBJ1-6 TRBV7-8
CASGRGNSPLHF TGTGCCAGCGGGCGTGGAAATTCACCCCTCCACTTT few NA TRBJ1-6 TRBV6-5
CASSPGQGLRGAFF TGTGCCAGCAGTCCGGGACAGGGGCTTAGAGGAGCTTTCTTT NA TRBD1 TRBJ1-1 TRBV25-1
CASSEVGRGRDEQYF TGTGCCAGCAGTGAAGTAGGGCGGGGAAGGGACGAGCAGTACTTC NA NA TRBJ2-7 TRBV6-1
CASSLYGTGGLTEAFF TGTGCCAGCAGCTTGTATGGGACAGGGGGCCTCACTGAAGCTTTCTTT once TRBD1 TRBJ1-1 TRBV5-4
CASSDGGQQYF TGTGCCAGCAGTGATGGCGGACAGCAGTACTTC NA NA TRBJ2-7 TRBV6-1
CASSLVAGNQETQYF TGCGCCAGCAGCTTGGTGGCAGGCAACCAAGAGACCCAGTACTTC NA NA TRBJ2-5 TRBV5-1
CASARTAPGQGARTYNSPLHF TGTGCCAGCGCCCGAACTGCACCGGGACAGGGGGCAAGGACCTATAATTCACCCCTCCACTTT NA TRBD1 TRBJ1-6 TRBV2
CASSEAAGFSPLHF TGTGCCAGCAGTGAAGCCGCAGGGTTTTCACCCCTCCACTTT NA NA TRBJ1-6 TRBV2
CASSTAQQTNEKLFF TGTGCCAGTAGTACTGCCCAGCAAACTAATGAAAAACTGTTTTTT NA NA TRBJ1-4 TRBV19
CASSPAGVSTNEKLFF TGCGCCAGCAGCCCCGCGGGGGTGTCAACTAATGAAAAACTGTTTTTT NA NA TRBJ1-4 TRBV5-1
CASRTSGVEVADTQYF TGCGCCAGCAGGACTAGCGGGGTTGAGGTGGCAGATACGCAGTATTTT NA TRBD2 TRBJ2-3 TRBV5-1
CASSGRTGDAGELFF TGCGCCAGCAGCGGCAGGACAGGGGACGCCGGGGAGCTGTTTTTT few TRBD1 TRBJ2-2 TRBV5-1
CASSLGTSTDTQYF TGTGCCAGCAGCTTAGGTACTAGCACAGATACGCAGTATTTT NA NA TRBJ2-3 TRBV7-9
CASSLELGTGNYGYTF TGTGCCAGCAGCTTGGAGCTTGGGACCGGTAACTATGGCTACACCTTC few NA TRBJ1-2 TRBV5-4
CASSLDYTDTQYF TGTGCCAGCAGCTTGGATTACACAGATACGCAGTATTTT once NA TRBJ2-3 TRBV7-9
CASSYSYGSSYEQYF TGTGCCAGCAGTTACTCCTACGGATCCTCCTACGAGCAGTACTTC NA NA TRBJ2-7 TRBV6-5
CASSPPGLPYEQYF TGTGCCAGCTCACCACCTGGCCTTCCCTACGAGCAGTACTTC NA NA TRBJ2-7 TRBV18
CASSVDSSGANVLTF TGCGCCAGCAGCGTCGACAGCTCTGGGGCCAACGTCCTGACTTTC NA NA TRBJ2-6 TRBV5-1
CASSVGAGAQYF TGTGCCAGCAGCGTAGGAGCGGGAGCGCAGTATTTT few TRBD2 TRBJ2-3 TRBV9
CASSFNLRGGQSSGNTIYF TGTGCCAGCAGCTTCAATCTTCGCGGGGGACAGAGCTCTGGAAACACCATATATTTT NA TRBD1 TRBJ1-3 TRBV7-9
CASSPRTGAQGGYTF TGTGCCAGCAGCCCTCGGACAGGGGCGCAGGGAGGCTACACCTTC NA TRBD1 TRBJ1-2 TRBV9
CASRSGTGTYEQYF TGTGCCAGCAGATCCGGGACAGGGACCTACGAGCAGTACTTC NA TRBD1 TRBJ2-7 TRBV6-6